This T cell receptor beta chain was identified in a study of T cells after yellow fever vaccination. General observations from the study: Most primary-vaccination clones recurred post-booster (approximately 95% CD4, roughly 90% CD8).

The germline V gene has CDR1 SGHVS and CDR2 FNYEAQ. This CDR3 is 16 amino acids long. V was shortened by 1 base and J by 0 bases, with 10 bases between the two germline ends. The table lists this clonotype with many counts. Its matching antigen is unknown. The TCR cDNA carried a universal primer site and UMIs from 5'RACE template switching. TCRdb reanalysed the 5' RACE reads using MiXCR and keeps one entry per CDR3 protein. The repertoire has about 340,000 distinct CDR3 sequences, almost 4% of them found once; the top ten carry approximately 24%. The chain combines TRBV7-6 with TRBJ1-5; D unresolved. This TCR was recovered from a man aged 18 to 29 who received the YFV17D yellow fever vaccine. Sequenced here: PBMCs, sampled 5 days after the yellow fever booster vaccination. CDR3 DNA sequence: TGTGCCAGCAGCTTAGGGTCGGGTTATAGCAATCAGCCCCAGCATTTT. Its translation: CASSLGSGYSNQPQHF.